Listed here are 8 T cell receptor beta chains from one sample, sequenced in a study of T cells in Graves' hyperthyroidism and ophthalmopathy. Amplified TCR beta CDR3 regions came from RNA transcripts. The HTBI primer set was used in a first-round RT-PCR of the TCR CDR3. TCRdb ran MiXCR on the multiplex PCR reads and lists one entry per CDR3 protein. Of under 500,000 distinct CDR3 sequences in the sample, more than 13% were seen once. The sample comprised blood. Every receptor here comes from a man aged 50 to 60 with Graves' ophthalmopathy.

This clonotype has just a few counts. The CDR3 sequence is CASSQDAAGGSSSYNEQFF. In DNA, the CDR3 is TGCGCCAGCAGCCAAGATGCGGCGGGAGGCTCGAGCTCCTACAATGAGCAGTTCTTC. The chain is built from TRBV4-1 and TRBJ2-1; 8 bases are shared with TRBD2. V lost 0 bases to trimming and J lost 0 bases; unmatched junction nucleotides: 10. The CDR3 runs 19 residues. The germline V gene encodes CDR1 MGHRA and CDR2 YSYEKL.

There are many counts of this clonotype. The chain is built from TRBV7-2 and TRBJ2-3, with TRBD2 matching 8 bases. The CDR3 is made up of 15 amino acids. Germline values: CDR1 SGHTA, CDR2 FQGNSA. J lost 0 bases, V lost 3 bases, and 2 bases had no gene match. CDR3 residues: CASSFLAGSTDTQYF. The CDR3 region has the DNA TGTGCCAGCAGCTTTTTAGCGGGAAGCACAGATACGCAGTATTTT. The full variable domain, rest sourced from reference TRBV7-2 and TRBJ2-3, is GAGVSQSPSNKVTEKGKDVELRCDPISGHTALYWYRQSLGQGLEFLIYFQGNSAPDKSGLPSDRFSAERTGGSVSTLTIQRTQQEDSAVYLCASSFLAGSTDTQYFGPGTRLTVL.

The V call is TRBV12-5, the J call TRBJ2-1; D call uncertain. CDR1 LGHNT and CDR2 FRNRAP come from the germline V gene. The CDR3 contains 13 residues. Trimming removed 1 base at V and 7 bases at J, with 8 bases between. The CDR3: CASGLEPGNEQFF. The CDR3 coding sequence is TGTGCTAGTGGTTTGGAACCAGGTAATGAGCAGTTCTTC.

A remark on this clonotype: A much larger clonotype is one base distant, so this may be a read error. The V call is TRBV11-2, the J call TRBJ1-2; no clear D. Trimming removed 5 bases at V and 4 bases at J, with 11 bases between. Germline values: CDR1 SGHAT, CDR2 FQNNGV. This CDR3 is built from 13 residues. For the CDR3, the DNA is TGTGCCAGCAGCCTGGACGTCCCCTATGGCTACACCTTC. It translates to CASSLDVPYGYTF.

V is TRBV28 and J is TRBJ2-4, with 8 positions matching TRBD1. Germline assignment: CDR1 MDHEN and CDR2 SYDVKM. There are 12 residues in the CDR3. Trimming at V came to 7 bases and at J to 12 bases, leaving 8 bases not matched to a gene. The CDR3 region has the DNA TGTGCCAGCACCACCGGACAGGGCCGTCAGTACTTC. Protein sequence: CASTTGQGRQYF.

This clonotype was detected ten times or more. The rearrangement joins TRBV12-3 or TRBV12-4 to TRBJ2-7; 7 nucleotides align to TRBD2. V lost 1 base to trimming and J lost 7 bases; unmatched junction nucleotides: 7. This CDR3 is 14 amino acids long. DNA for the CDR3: TGTGCCAGCAGTTTAGTCTCCAGCGGGATTGAGCAGTACTTC. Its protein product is CASSLVSSGIEQYF.

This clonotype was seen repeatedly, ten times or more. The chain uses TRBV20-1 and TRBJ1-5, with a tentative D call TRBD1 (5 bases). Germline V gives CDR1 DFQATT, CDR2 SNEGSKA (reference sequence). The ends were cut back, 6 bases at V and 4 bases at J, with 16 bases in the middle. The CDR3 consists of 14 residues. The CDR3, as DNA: TGCAGTGCGCCACCCGGGGCCGGGAATCAGCCCCAGCATTTT. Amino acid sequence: CSAPPGAGNQPQHF.

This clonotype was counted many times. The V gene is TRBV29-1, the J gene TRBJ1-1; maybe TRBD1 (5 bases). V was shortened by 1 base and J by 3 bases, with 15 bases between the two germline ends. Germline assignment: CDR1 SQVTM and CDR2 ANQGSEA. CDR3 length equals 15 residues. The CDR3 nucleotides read TGCAGCGTTGAAGTTCGTTGGGGAGGGGACACTGAAGCTTTCTTT. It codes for CSVEVRWGGDTEAFF.